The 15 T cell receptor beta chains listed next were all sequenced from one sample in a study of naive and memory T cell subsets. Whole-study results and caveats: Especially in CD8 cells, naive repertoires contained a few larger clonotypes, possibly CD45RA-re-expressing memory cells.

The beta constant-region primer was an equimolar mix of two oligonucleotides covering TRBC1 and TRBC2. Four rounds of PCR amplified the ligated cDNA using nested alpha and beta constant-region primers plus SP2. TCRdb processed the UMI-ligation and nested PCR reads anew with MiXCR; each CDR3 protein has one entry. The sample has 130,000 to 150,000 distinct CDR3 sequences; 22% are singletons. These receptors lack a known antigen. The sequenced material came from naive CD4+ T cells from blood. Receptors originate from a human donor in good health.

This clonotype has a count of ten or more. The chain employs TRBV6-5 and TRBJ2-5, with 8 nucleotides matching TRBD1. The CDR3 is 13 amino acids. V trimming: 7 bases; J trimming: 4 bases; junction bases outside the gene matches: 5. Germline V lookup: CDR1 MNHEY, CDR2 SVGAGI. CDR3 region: CASKDRGGETQYF. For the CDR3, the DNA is TGTGCCAGCAAAGACAGGGGAGGAGAGACCCAGTACTTC.

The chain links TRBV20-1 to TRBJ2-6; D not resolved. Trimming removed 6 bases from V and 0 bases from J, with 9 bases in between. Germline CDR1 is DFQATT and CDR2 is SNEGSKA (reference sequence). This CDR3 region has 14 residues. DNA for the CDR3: TGCAGTGCCGAGCGCGTCTCTGGGGCCAACGTCCTGACTTTC. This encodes CSAERVSGANVLTF.

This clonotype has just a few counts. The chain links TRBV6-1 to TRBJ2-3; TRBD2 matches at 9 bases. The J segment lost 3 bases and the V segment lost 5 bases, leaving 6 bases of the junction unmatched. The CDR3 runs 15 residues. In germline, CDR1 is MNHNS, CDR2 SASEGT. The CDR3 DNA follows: TGTGCCAGCAGTATGGCGGGAGGGTGGACAGATACGCAGTATTTT. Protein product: CASSMAGGWTDTQYF.

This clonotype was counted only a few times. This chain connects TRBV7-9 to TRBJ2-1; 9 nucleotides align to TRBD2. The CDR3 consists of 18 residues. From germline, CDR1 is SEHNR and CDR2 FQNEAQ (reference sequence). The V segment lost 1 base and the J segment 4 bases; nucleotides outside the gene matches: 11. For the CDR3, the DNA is TGTGCCAGCAGCTTAGTTGGTAGCGGGGGATACAGATACAATGAGCAGTTCTTC. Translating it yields CASSLVGSGGYRYNEQFF. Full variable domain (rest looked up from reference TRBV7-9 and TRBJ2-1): DTGVSQNPRHKITKRGQNVTFRCDPISEHNRLYWYRQTLGQGPEFLTYFQNEAQLEKSRLLSDRFSAERPKGSFSTLEIQRTEQGDSAMYLCASSLVGSGGYRYNEQFFGPGTRLTVL.

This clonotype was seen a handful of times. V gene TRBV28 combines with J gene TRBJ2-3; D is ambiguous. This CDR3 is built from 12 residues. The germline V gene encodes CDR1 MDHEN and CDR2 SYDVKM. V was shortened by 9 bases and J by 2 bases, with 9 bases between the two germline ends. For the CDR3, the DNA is TGTGCCAGTGGTCGGATCACAGATACGCAGTATTTT. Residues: CASGRITDTQYF.

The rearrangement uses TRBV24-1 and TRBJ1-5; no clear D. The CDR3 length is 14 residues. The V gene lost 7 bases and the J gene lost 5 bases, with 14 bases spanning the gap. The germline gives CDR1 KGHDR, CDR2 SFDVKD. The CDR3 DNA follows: TGTGCCACCAGCGCGAATTTGTGGGATCAGCCCCAGCATTTT. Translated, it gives CATSANLWDQPQHF.

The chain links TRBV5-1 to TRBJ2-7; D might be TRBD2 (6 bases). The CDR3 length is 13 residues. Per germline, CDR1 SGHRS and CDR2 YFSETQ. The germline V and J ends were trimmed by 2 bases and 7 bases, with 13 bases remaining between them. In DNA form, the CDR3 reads TGCGCCAGCAGCTTAGGCCGACGGGGGGAGCAGTACTTC. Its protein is CASSLGRRGEQYF.

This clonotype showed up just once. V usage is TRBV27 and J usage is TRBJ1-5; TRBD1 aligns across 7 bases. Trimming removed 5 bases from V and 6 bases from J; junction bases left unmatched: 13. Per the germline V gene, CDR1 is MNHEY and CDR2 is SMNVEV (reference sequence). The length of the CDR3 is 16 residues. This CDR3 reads CASSPREGAAGQPQHF. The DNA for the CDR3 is TGTGCCAGCAGTCCCCGGGAGGGGGCGGCGGGTCAGCCCCAGCATTTT.

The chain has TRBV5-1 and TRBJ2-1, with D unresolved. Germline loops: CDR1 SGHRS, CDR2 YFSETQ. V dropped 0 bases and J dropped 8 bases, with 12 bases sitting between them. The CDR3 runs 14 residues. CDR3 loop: CASSLGLDKDEQFF. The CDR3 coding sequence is TGCGCCAGCAGCTTGGGGCTAGATAAAGATGAGCAGTTCTTC.

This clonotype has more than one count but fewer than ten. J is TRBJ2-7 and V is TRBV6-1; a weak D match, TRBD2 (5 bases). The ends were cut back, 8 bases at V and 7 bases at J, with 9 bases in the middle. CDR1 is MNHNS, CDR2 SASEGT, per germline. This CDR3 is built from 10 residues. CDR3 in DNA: TGTGCCAGCGAGCGCGGGGAGCAGTACTTC. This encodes CASERGEQYF.

CDR3 DNA sequence: TGTGCCTGGAGTGAGACCGGGACAGGGGACTACGAGCAGTACTTC. Its protein is CAWSETGTGDYEQYF. This chain connects TRBV30 to TRBJ2-7, with TRBD1 identical over 10 bases. CDR1 is GTSNPN and CDR2 is SVGIG in the germline V gene (reference sequence). After removal of 1 base from V and 3 bases from J, the junction contained 6 bases not matched to a gene. This CDR3 is built from 15 residues.

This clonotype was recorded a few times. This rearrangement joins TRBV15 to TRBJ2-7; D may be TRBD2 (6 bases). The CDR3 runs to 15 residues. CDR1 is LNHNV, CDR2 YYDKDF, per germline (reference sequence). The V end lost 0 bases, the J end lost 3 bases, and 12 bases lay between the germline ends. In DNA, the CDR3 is TGTGCCACCAGCAGAGATCAACTAGCTAACTACGAGCAGTACTTC. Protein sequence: CATSRDQLANYEQYF.

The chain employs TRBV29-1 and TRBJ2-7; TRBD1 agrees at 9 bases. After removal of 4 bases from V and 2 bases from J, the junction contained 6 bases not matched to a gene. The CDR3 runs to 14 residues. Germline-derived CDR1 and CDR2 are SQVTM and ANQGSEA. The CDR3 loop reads CSVAPRQGAYEQYF. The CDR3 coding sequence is TGCAGCGTTGCCCCAAGACAGGGGGCCTACGAGCAGTACTTC.

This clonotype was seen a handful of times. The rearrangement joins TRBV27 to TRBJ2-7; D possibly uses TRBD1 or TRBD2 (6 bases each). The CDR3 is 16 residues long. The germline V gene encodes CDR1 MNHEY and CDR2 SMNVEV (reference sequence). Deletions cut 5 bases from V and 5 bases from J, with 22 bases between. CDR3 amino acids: CASSPPRGQVFNEQYF. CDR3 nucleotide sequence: TGTGCCAGCAGTCCCCCCCGGGGGCAGGTCTTCAACGAGCAGTACTTC.

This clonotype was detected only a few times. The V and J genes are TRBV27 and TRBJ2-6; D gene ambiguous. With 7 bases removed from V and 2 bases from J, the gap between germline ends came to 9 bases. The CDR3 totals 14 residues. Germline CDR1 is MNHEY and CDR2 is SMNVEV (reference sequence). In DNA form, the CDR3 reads TGTGCCAGCACCCCAAGAGCTGGGGCCAACGTCCTGACTTTC. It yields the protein CASTPRAGANVLTF.